Shown below are 26 T cell receptor beta chains from a single sample sequenced in a study of blood T cell repertoires in COVID-19. Method: immunoSEQ multiplex PCR; TCRdb's copy keeps in-frame clones and lacks some. The table records about 15,000 clones, roughly 89% of them present only once. Sequenced: peripheral blood. These receptors all stem from a woman of 80 years or more with COVID-19, enrolled during active disease.

In this sample, this clone turned up once. The genes are TRBV7-2 and TRBJ2-2; maybe TRBD1 (7 bases). The CDR3 covers 16 residues. The germline V and J ends were trimmed by 6 bases and 4 bases, with 18 bases remaining between them. From germline, CDR1 is SGHTA and CDR2 FQGNSA. The CDR3 coding sequence is TGTGCCAGCAGTTATGGACAGGTAGCGGTCACCGGGGAGCTGTTTTTT. Translated: CASSYGQVAVTGELFF.

The chain links TRBV28 to TRBJ1-2; D is undetermined. Trimming took 8 bases from V and 2 from J, leaving 21 bases between them. The V gene's germline CDR1 is MDHEN and CDR2 SYDVKM. The CDR3 totals 16 residues. CDR3 residues: CASSETRQTVNYGYTF. CDR3 in DNA: TGTGCCAGCTCAGAAACCCGACAAACAGTGAACTATGGCTACACCTTC.

This clone was counted once. V and J are TRBV24-1 and TRBJ2-6; 8 positions agree with TRBD1. Germline loops: CDR1 KGHDR, CDR2 SFDVKD. The length of the CDR3 is 18 residues. V was clipped by 4 bases and J by 0 bases; unmatched bases: 7. The CDR3 DNA is TGTGCCACCAGTGACCGTCCCGGGACAGGCTCTGGGGCCAACGTCCTGACTTTC. Encoded protein: CATSDRPGTGSGANVLTF.

The rearrangement links TRBV6-5 to TRBJ1-2, with 7 bases fitting TRBD1. This CDR3 has 14 amino acids. The trim removed 5 bases at V and 7 bases at J, leaving 10 bases unmatched. The germline gives CDR1 MNHEY, CDR2 SVGAGI. The chain's CDR3 is CASSNLQGYSGYTF. CDR3 coding DNA: TGTGCCAGCAGTAACTTACAGGGGTACTCTGGCTACACCTTC.

The rearrangement joins TRBV19 to TRBJ2-7; 7 bases match TRBD1. Unmatched junction bases numbered 8, after V lost 3 bases and J lost 9 bases. Germline CDR1 reads LNHDA; CDR2 reads SQIVND (reference sequence). The CDR3 length is 13 residues. Here the CDR3 reads CASSIGTDKWQYF. The CDR3 DNA is TGTGCCAGTAGTATCGGGACAGATAAATGGCAGTACTTC.

V and J are TRBV2 and TRBJ2-5; 9 bases match TRBD1. CDR3 length equals 17 residues. After removal of 5 bases from V and 0 bases from J, the junction contained 10 bases not matched to a gene. CDR1 and CDR2 (germline): SNHLY, FYNNEI. The CDR3 DNA is TGTGCCAGCAGTCCCGGGACAGGGAGGGGTTACCAAGAGACCCAGTACTTC. Amino acid sequence: CASSPGTGRGYQETQYF.

The chain is built from TRBV6-6 and TRBJ2-7; 7 positions agree with TRBD2. Germline CDR1 reads MNHNY; CDR2 reads SVGAGI (reference sequence). The CDR3 spans 15 residues. The V and J ends lost 0 bases and 4 bases, in that order; junction bases with no gene match: 6. The CDR3 DNA sequence: TGTGCCAGCAGTTACTCCGCTAGCGGAACATACGAGCAGTACTTC. Translating gives CASSYSASGTYEQYF.

The chain combines TRBV6-7 with TRBJ1-6; 8 nucleotides agree with TRBD1. TRBV6-7 is an ORF; its function is uncertain. This CDR3 spans 13 amino acids. V was pared by 6 bases and J by 9 bases, with 4 bases of the junction left unmatched. CDR3 loop: CASRQGAISPLHF. CDR3 DNA: TGTGCCAGCAGGCAGGGGGCAATTTCACCCCTCCACTTT.

J is TRBJ1-1 and V is TRBV3-1 (or the pseudogene TRBV3-2); 8 nucleotides align to TRBD1. The CDR3 is 14 amino acids. The J segment lost 0 bases and the V segment lost 6 bases, leaving 3 bases of the junction unmatched. Per the germline V gene, CDR1 is LGHDT and CDR2 is YNNKEL (reference sequence). CDR3 loop: CASSRQGLNTEAFF. The DNA of the CDR3 is TGTGCCAGCAGTCGACAGGGGCTGAACACTGAAGCTTTCTTT.

The chain is built from TRBV4-3 and TRBJ2-1; 10 bases match TRBD2. Trimming cost V 0 bases and J 7 bases; bases outside gene matches: 12. Germline V gives CDR1 LGHNA, CDR2 YSLEER. There are 18 residues in the CDR3. The CDR3 sequence: CASSQDAHTSGARNEQFF. The CDR3 region has the DNA TGCGCCAGCAGCCAAGATGCACACACTAGCGGGGCCCGGAATGAGCAGTTCTTC.

The V gene is TRBV7-2, the J gene TRBJ2-6; D may be TRBD1 (5 bases). Trimming removed 5 bases at V and 0 bases at J, with 14 bases between. The CDR3 covers 17 residues. Germline V lookup: CDR1 SGHTA, CDR2 FQGNSA. The chain's CDR3 is CASSLDSTDSGANVLTF. As DNA, the CDR3 is TGTGCCAGCAGCCTAGATTCGACAGACTCTGGGGCCAACGTCCTGACTTTC.

The chain links TRBV27 to TRBJ2-5; 9 bases map to TRBD1. CDR1 MNHEY and CDR2 SMNVEV come from the germline V gene (reference sequence). This CDR3 is 15 amino acids long. With 8 bases clipped from V and 4 bases from J, the junction kept 11 bases outside the gene matches. CDR3 region: CASGSGQGWGETQYF. CDR3 in DNA: TGTGCCAGCGGATCGGGACAGGGATGGGGAGAGACCCAGTACTTC.

This chain connects TRBV19 to TRBJ1-6; a possible D gene is TRBD1 (5 bases). This CDR3 contains 14 residues. V dropped 8 bases and J dropped 6 bases, with 14 bases sitting between them. In germline, CDR1 is LNHDA, CDR2 SQIVND (reference sequence). The CDR3 loop reads CASWLPGLNSPLHF. For the CDR3, the DNA is TGTGCCAGTTGGCTCCCGGGACTTAATTCACCCCTCCACTTT.

This clone was found once. This chain links TRBV11-2 with TRBJ2-7; 8 positions agree with TRBD2. Trimming cost V 5 bases and J 3 bases; bases outside gene matches: 9. Germline CDR1 SGHAT, CDR2 FQNNGV. The CDR3 totals 15 residues. The CDR3 is CASSPGTSSYYEQYF. The CDR3 nucleotides read TGTGCCAGCAGCCCCGGGACTAGTTCATACTACGAGCAGTACTTC.

This clone was seen once. The genes are TRBV7-2 and TRBJ1-4, with a weak D call TRBD1 (6 bases). V was clipped by 2 bases and J by 8 bases, with 9 bases between them. This CDR3 is 13 amino acids long. CDR1 SGHTA and CDR2 FQGNSA come from the germline V gene. The CDR3 DNA reads as TGTGCCAGCAGCTTAATCGGGACAGAAAAACTGTTTTTT. Amino acid sequence: CASSLIGTEKLFF.

The V and J genes are TRBV4-3 and TRBJ1-1; 7 bases line up with TRBD1. Germline V gene sequence: CDR1 LGHNA, CDR2 YSLEER. J lost 7 bases, V lost 4 bases, and 12 bases had no gene match. There are 15 residues in the CDR3. The CDR3 region is CASSPVTGVIVEAFF. Here the CDR3 DNA reads TGCGCCAGCAGCCCGGTTACAGGGGTCATTGTTGAAGCTTTCTTT.

The CDR3 reads CATGRGTGELFF. The CDR3 coding sequence is TGTGCCACAGGGCGGGGCACCGGGGAGCTGTTTTTT. The chain carries TRBV24-1 and TRBJ2-2; possibly TRBD2 for D (6 bases). Germline V gene data show CDR1 as KGHDR and CDR2 as SFDVKD. V was cut by 10 bases and J by 4 bases, with 9 bases left in between. The CDR3 loop spans 12 amino acids.

The chain carries TRBV2 and TRBJ2-1, with no clear D. V lost 7 bases and J 12 bases, leaving 16 bases between the germline ends. This CDR3 is built from 12 residues. Germline CDR1 SNHLY, CDR2 FYNNEI. The CDR3 DNA sequence: TGTGCCAGCACCCGTTTGGTGGGCTGGCAGTTCTTC. Its translation: CASTRLVGWQFF.

The chain couples TRBV15 to TRBJ2-1, with 14 bases identical to TRBD2. Germline CDR1 is LNHNV and CDR2 is YYDKDF (reference sequence). The CDR3 sequence is 15 residues long. Losses at the gene ends were 5 bases for V and 9 bases for J; bases not matched to a gene: 6. CDR3 sequence reads: CATSGGLAGASEQFF. DNA of the CDR3: TGTGCCACCAGCGGGGGACTAGCGGGAGCCAGTGAGCAGTTCTTC.

The chain links TRBV29-1 to TRBJ1-2, with D uncertain. V was trimmed by 4 bases and J by 0 bases, leaving 12 bases between them. The germline V gene encodes CDR1 SQVTM and CDR2 ANQGSEA. The CDR3 has 14 amino acids. The CDR3 DNA is TGCAGCGTTGTAACAGCTAAAGCTAACTATGGCTACACCTTC. The encoded protein is CSVVTAKANYGYTF. The whole variable domain, remainder taken from reference TRBV29-1 and TRBJ1-2, is SAVISQKPSRDICQRGTSLTIQCQVDSQVTMMFWYRQQPGQSLTLIATANQGSEATYESGFVIDKFPISRPNLTFSTLTVSNMSPEDSSIYLCSVVTAKANYGYTFGSGTRLTVV.

This chain links TRBV6-2 or TRBV6-3 with TRBJ2-1; 9 nucleotides align to TRBD2. The CDR3 runs to 15 residues. J gave up 4 bases and V 0 bases, and 1 base lay outside the gene matches. Germline V gives CDR1 MNHEY, CDR2 SVGEGT. DNA of the CDR3: TGTGCCAGCAGTTACTCTAGCGGGAGTTACAATGAGCAGTTCTTC. It translates to CASSYSSGSYNEQFF.

V gene TRBV6-5 combines with J gene TRBJ2-7, with D tentatively TRBD2 (5 bases). This CDR3 spans 15 amino acids. Germline assignment: CDR1 MNHEY and CDR2 SVGAGI. Trimming took 7 bases from V and 0 from J, leaving 16 bases between them. CDR3 in amino acids: CASNSPLGSSYEQYF. The CDR3 DNA follows: TGTGCCAGCAACTCGCCGTTGGGGAGCTCCTACGAGCAGTACTTC.

The chain recombines TRBV7-9 with TRBJ2-5; 11 positions match TRBD1. Trimming cost V 3 bases and J 5 bases; bases outside gene matches: 5. Germline V gives CDR1 SEHNR, CDR2 FQNEAQ (reference sequence). The CDR3 loop spans 15 amino acids. CDR3 nucleotide sequence: TGTGCCAGCAGCTTTGGACAGGGGGCACGTGAGACCCAGTACTTC. Its protein product is CASSFGQGARETQYF.

The chain recombines TRBV4-1 with TRBJ2-2; TRBD2 agrees at 13 bases. The germline V gene encodes CDR1 MGHRA and CDR2 YSYEKL. This CDR3 region has 17 residues. The V gene end was trimmed by 0 bases and the J gene end by 6 bases; junction bases not matched to a gene: 4. The CDR3 spells CASSQDTGLAGSGELFF. CDR3 DNA: TGCGCCAGCAGCCAAGATACGGGACTAGCGGGATCCGGGGAGCTGTTTTTT.

This clone has more than one count but fewer than ten. The chain has TRBV9 and TRBJ2-7; 12 bases are a match to TRBD2. Germline assignment: CDR1 SGDLS and CDR2 YYNGEE. The CDR3 is 15 amino acids. V dropped 3 bases and J dropped 6; count of bases not matched to a gene: 7. The CDR3 DNA follows: TGTGCCAGCAGCGCCGCGCTAGCGGGAGGGGGCGAGCAGTACTTC. It encodes CASSAALAGGGEQYF.

The rearrangement joins TRBV10-3 to TRBJ2-2; 12 bases are shared with TRBD1. Germline CDR1 is ENHRY and CDR2 is SYGVKD. Trimming cost V 6 bases and J 5 bases; bases outside gene matches: 4. The length of the CDR3 is 15 residues. The CDR3 nucleotides read TGTGCCATCAGGGGGACAGGGGGCGAGACCGGGGAGCTGTTTTTT. Its translation is CAIRGTGGETGELFF.